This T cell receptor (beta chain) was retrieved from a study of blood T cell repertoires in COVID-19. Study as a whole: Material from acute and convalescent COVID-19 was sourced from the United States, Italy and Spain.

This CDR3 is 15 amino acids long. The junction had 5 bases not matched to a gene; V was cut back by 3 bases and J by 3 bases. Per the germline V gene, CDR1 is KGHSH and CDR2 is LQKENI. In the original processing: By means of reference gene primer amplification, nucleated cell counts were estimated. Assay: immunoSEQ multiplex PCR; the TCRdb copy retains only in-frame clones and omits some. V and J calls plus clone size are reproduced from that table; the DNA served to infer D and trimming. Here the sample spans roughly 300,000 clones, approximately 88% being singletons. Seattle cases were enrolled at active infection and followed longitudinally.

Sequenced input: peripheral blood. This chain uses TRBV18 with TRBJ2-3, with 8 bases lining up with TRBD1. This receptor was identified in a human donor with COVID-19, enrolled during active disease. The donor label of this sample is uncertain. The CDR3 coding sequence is TGTGCCAGCTCACCCCTCCAGGGGGCAACAGATACGCAGTATTTT. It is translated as CASSPLQGATDTQYF.